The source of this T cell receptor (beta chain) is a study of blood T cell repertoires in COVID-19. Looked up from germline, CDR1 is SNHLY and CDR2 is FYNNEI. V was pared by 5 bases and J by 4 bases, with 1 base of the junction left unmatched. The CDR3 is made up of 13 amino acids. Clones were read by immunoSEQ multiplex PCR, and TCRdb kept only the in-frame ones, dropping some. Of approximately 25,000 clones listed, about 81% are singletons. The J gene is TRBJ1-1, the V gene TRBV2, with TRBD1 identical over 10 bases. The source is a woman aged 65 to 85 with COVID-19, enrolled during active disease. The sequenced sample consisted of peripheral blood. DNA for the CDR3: TGTGCCAGCAGTCGACAGGGGGCCACTGAAGCTTTCTTT. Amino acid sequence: CASSRQGATEAFF.